This T cell receptor (beta chain) was identified during a study of beta chain features in type 1 diabetes. This clone was counted between two and nine times. Its antigen is currently unknown. Sorting of CD4+ naive, central memory, regulatory and stem cell-like memory cells was performed via CD45RO/CCR7/CD25/CD127/CD95/CD27. Trimming pared 4 bases from V and 1 base from J, leaving 7 bases between. CDR1 is SGHTA and CDR2 is FQGNSA in the germline V gene. This CDR3 spans 13 amino acids. Expressed TCRB transcripts were sequenced because the entire RNA isolate underwent reverse transcription. An average roughly 3.6 million reads came from naive, central memory and regulatory T cell samples. The protocol was immunoSEQ multiplex PCR, while the TCRdb copy is restricted to in-frame clones and leaves out a portion. In the table there are around 130,000 clones, about 10% of which are singletons. Study-wide results and caveats: Shorter TCRB CDR3s, moderately but significantly so, marked every one of the four CD4+ subsets in Type 1 diabetes patients. There were fewer insertions and more deletions at the VDJ junctions of type 1 diabetes patients.

Material for sequencing was central memory CD4+ T cells from blood. The clonotype originates from a man aged 30-40 years with type 1 diabetes. The genes are TRBV7-2 and TRBJ1-1, with no clear D. CDR3 nucleotides: TGTGCCAGCAGCTCAGACTGGAACACTGAAGCTTTCTTT. As protein: CASSSDWNTEAFF.